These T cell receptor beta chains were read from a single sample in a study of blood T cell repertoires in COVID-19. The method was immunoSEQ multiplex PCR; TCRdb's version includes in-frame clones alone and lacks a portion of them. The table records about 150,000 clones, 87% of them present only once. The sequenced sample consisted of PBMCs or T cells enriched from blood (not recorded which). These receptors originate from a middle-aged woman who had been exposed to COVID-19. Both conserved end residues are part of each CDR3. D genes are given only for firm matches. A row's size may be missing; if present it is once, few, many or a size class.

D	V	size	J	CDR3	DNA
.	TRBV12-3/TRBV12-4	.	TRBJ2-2	CASRAGVTGELFF	TGTGCCAGCAGAGCAGGGGTAACCGGGGAGCTGTTTTTT
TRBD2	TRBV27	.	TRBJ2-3	CASSLYGWGGTDTQYF	TGTGCCAGCAGTCTCTACGGCTGGGGGGGGACAGATACGCAGTATTTT
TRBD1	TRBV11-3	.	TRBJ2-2	CASSNQGAGTGELFF	TGTGCCAGCAGCAACCAGGGGGCGGGCACCGGGGAGCTGTTTTTT
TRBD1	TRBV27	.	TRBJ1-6	CASSPRDRGLASPLHF	TGTGCCAGCAGTCCCCGGGACAGGGGTTTAGCATCACCCCTCCACTTT
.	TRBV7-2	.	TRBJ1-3	CASSSRVLGNTIYF	TGTGCCAGCAGCTCGAGGGTGCTGGGAAACACCATATATTTT
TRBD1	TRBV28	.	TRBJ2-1	CASSPRGQGDYNEQFF	TGTGCCAGCAGTCCCCGGGGACAGGGGGACTACAATGAGCAGTTCTTC
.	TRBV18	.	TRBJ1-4	CASSPAGIEKLFF	TGTGCCAGCTCGCCGGCGGGGATCGAAAAACTGTTTTTT
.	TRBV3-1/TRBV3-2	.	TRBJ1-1	CASSQGSSRGTEAFF	TGTGCCAGCAGCCAAGGTTCATCCCGGGGCACTGAAGCTTTCTTT
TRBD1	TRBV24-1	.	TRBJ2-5	CATSDRSDRVGTQYF	TGTGCCACCAGTGACCGATCGGACAGGGTCGGGACCCAGTACTTC
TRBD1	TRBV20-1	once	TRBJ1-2	CSAGTGHGYTF	TGCAGTGCAGGGACAGGCCATGGCTACACCTTC
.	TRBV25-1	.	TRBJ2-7	CASTTTGTTYEQYF	TGTGCCAGTACAACAACCGGGACAACCTACGAGCAGTACTTC
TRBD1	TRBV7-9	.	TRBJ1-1	CASLAGGNTEAFF	TGTGCCAGCCTGGCAGGGGGGAACACTGAAGCTTTCTTT
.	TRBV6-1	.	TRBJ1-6	CASSEANSYSPLHF	TGTGCCAGCAGTGAAGCGAACAGTTATTCACCCCTCCACTTT
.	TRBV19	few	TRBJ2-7	CASSSLYEQYF	TGTGCCAGTAGTTCCCTGTACGAGCAGTACTTC
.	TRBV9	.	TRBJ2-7	CASSVEGTPYEQYF	TGTGCCAGCAGCGTAGAGGGGACACCCTACGAGCAGTACTTC
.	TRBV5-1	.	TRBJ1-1	CASSLVQGPNTEAFF	TGCGCCAGCAGCTTGGTGCAGGGTCCGAACACTGAAGCTTTCTTT
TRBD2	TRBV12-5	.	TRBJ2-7	CASGLSLSGTSGRIPYEQYF	TGTGCTAGTGGTTTGTCACTTTCCGGGACTAGCGGGAGGATCCCCTACGAGCAGTACTTC
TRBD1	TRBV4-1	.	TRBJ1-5	CASSQKSDRVFSNQPQHF	TGCGCCAGCAGCCAAAAATCGGACAGGGTGTTTAGCAATCAGCCCCAGCATTTT
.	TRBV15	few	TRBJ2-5	CATSRDLQETQYF	TGTGCCACCAGCCGGGACTTGCAAGAGACCCAGTACTTC
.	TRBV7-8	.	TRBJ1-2	CASSLYQGPSYGYTF	TGTGCCAGCAGCTTATATCAAGGCCCTAGCTATGGCTACACCTTC
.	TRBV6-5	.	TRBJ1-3	CASRRTELGGNTIYF	TGTGCCAGCAGGCGAACGGAGCTCGGGGGAAACACCATATATTTT
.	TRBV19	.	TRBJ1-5	CASSRGAENQPQHF	TGTGCCAGTAGTCGCGGGGCGGAGAATCAGCCCCAGCATTTT
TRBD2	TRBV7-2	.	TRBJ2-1	CASSLGLAGVRFF	TGTGCCAGCAGCCTCGGACTAGCGGGAGTAAGGTTCTTC
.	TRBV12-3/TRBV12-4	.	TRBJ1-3	CASRLGGLDTIYF	TGTGCCAGCAGGTTGGGGGGGCTGGACACCATATATTTT
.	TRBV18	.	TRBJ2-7	CASSPRQVGEQYF	TGTGCCAGCTCACCACGACAGGTGGGGGAGCAGTACTTC
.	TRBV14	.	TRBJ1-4	CASSPTLAGGLEKLFF	TGTGCCAGCAGCCCCACCTTGGCCGGGGGTTTGGAAAAACTGTTTTTT
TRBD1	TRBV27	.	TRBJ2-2	CASSLSQGAWEELFF	TGTGCCAGCAGTTTATCCCAGGGGGCATGGGAGGAGCTGTTTTTT
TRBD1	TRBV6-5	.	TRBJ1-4	CASSRDRRFNEKLFF	TGTGCCAGCAGCAGGGACAGACGATTCAATGAAAAACTGTTTTTT
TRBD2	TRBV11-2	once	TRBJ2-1	CASSLGSGLAGSYEQFF	TGTGCCAGCAGCTTAGGGTCCGGACTAGCGGGATCATATGAGCAGTTCTTC
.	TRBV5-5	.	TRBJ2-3	CASSLGGATSTDTQYF	TGTGCCAGCAGCTTGGGCGGGGCCACTAGCACAGATACGCAGTATTTT
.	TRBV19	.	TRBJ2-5	CASSNPRAGARETQYF	TGTGCCAGTAGTAACCCCCGGGCAGGGGCAAGGGAGACCCAGTACTTC
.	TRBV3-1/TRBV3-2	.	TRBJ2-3	CASSARRGSSTDTQYF	TGTGCCAGCAGCGCCCGGCGGGGCTCCTCCACAGATACGCAGTATTTT
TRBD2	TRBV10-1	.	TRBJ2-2	CASSGGAGVDTGELFF	TGCGCCAGCAGTGGCGGAGCGGGGGTAGACACCGGGGAGCTGTTTTTT
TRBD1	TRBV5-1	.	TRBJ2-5	CASGSTGGLETQYF	TGCGCCAGCGGATCTACAGGGGGCCTCGAGACCCAGTACTTC
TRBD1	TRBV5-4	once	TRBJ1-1	CASSLGQGAMNTEAFF	TGTGCCAGCAGCTTGGGACAGGGGGCGATGAACACTGAAGCTTTCTTT
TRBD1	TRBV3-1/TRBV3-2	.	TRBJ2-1	CASSQLTGSNEQFF	TGTGCCAGCAGCCAACTGACAGGGTCCAATGAGCAGTTCTTC
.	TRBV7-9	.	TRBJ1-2	CASSISGGYTF	TGTGCCAGCTCAATCTCGGGAGGCTACACCTTC
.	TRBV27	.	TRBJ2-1	CASSLFRGGEQFF	TGTGCCAGCAGTTTATTTCGAGGAGGCGAGCAGTTCTTC
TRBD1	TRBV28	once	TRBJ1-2	CASSPTGGAGGYTF	TGTGCCAGCAGCCCTACAGGGGGCGCCGGGGGCTACACCTTC
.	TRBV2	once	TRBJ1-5	CASQGNRGTNQPQHF	TGTGCCAGCCAGGGGAATCGAGGCACCAATCAGCCCCAGCATTTT
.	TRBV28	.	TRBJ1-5	CASSWTDNQPQHF	TGTGCCAGCAGTTGGACAGACAATCAGCCCCAGCATTTT
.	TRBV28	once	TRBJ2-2	CASRGQFGELFF	TGTGCCAGCAGGGGACAATTCGGAGAGCTGTTTTTT
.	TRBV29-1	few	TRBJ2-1	CSVGQYNEQFF	TGCAGCGTTGGACAGTACAATGAGCAGTTCTTC
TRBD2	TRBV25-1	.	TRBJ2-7	CASSLAGNYEQYF	TGTGCCAGCAGTCTAGCGGGAAATTACGAGCAGTACTTC
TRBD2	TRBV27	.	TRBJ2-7	CASRQSGSSYEQYF	TGTGCCAGCAGACAGAGCGGGAGCTCCTACGAGCAGTACTTC
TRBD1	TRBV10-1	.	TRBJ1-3	CAIQGQVSGNTIYF	TGCGCCATACAGGGGCAGGTCTCTGGAAACACCATATATTTT
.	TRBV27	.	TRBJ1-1	CASSLWGPNTEAFF	TGTGCCAGCAGTTTGTGGGGGCCGAACACTGAAGCTTTCTTT
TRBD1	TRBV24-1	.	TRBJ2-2	CATSNSGTGNTGELFF	TGTGCCACCAGTAATTCCGGGACAGGGAACACCGGGGAGCTGTTTTTT